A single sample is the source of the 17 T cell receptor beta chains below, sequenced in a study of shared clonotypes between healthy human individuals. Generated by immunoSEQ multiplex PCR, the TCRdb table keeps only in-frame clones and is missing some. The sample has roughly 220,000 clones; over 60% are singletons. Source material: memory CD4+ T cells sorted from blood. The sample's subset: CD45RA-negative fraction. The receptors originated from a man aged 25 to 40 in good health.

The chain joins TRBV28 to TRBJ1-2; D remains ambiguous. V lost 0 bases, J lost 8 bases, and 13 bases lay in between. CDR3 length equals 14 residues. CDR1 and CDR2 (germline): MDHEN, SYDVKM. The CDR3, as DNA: TGTGCCAGCAGTTTATGGCTGGAGCGAGGAGGCTACACCTTC. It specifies CASSLWLERGGYTF.

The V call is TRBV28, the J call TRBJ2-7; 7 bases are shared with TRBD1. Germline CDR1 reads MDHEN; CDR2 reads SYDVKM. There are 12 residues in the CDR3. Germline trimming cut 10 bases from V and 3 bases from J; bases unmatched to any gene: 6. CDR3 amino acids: CATRQGVYEQYF. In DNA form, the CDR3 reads TGTGCCACCCGACAGGGAGTCTACGAGCAGTACTTC. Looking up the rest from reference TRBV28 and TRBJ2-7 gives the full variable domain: DVKVTQSSRYLVKRTGEKVFLECVQDMDHENMFWYRQDPGLGLRLIYFSYDVKMKEKGDIPEGYSVSREKKERFSLILESASTNQTSMYLCATRQGVYEQYFGPGTRLTVT.

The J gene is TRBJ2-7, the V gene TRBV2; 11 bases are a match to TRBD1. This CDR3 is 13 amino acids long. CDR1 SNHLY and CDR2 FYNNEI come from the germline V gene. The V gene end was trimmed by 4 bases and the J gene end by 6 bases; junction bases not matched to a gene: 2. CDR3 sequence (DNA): TGTGCCAGCAGTGCAGGGACAGGGGGCGAGCAGTACTTC. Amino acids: CASSAGTGGEQYF.

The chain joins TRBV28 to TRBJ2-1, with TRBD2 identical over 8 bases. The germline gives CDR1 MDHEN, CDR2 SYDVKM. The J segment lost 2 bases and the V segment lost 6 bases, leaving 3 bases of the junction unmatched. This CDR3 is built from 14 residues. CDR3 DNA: TGTGCCAGCAGGGCGGGAGGTGCCTACAATGAGCAGTTCTTC. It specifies CASRAGGAYNEQFF.

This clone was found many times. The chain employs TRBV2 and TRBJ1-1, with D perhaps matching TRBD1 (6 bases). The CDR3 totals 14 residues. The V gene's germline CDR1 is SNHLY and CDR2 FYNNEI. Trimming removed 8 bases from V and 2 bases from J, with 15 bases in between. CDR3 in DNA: TGTGCCAGCGACGGAGGGACACTAAACACTGAAGCTTTCTTT. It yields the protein CASDGGTLNTEAFF.

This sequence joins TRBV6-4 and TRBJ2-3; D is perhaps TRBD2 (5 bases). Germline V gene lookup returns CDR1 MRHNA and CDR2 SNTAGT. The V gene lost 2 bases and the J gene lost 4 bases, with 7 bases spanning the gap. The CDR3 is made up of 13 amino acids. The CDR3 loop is CASSDQAADTQYF. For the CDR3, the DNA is TGTGCCAGCAGTGACCAAGCGGCAGATACGCAGTATTTT.

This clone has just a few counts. The CDR3 region has the DNA TGTGCCAGCAGTGAAGCGTTAAGCAGGAATCAGCCCCAGCATTTT. Its translation is CASSEALSRNQPQHF. The chain is built from TRBV2 and TRBJ1-5; D not certain. V lost 0 bases, J lost 4 bases, and 10 bases lay in between. CDR3 length equals 15 residues. Per germline, CDR1 SNHLY and CDR2 FYNNEI.

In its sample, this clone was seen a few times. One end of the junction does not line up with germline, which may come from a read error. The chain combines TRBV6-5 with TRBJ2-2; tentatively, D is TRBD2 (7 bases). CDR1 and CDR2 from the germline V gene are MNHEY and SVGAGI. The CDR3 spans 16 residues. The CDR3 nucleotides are TGTGCCAGCAGTTATCGGACAGCGGGGTCCACCCGGGAGCTGTTTTTT. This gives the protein CASSYRTAGSTRELFF.

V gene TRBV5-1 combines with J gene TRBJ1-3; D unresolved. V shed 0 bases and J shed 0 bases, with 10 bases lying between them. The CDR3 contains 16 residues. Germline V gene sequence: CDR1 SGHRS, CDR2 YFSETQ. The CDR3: CASSLADTSSGNTIYF. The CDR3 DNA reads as TGCGCCAGCAGCTTGGCCGACACGAGCTCTGGAAACACCATATATTTT.

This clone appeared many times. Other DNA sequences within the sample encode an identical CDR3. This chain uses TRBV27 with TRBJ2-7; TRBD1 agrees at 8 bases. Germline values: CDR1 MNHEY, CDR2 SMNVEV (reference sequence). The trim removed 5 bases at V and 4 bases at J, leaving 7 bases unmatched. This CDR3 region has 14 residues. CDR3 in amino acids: CASSPGQGLYEQYF. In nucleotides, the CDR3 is TGTGCCAGCAGTCCCGGACAGGGTTTGTACGAGCAGTACTTC.

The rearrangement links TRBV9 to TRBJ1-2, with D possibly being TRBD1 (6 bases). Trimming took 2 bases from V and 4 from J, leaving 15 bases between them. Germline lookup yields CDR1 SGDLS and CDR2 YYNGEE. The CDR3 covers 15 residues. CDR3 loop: CASSVYREVGYGYTF. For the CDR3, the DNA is TGTGCCAGCAGCGTTTACAGGGAAGTAGGCTATGGCTACACCTTC.

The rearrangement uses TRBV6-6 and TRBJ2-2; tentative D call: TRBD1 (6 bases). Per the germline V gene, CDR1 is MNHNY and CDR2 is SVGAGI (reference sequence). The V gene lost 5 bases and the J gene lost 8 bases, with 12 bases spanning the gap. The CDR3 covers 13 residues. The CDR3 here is CASSKTGSGELFF. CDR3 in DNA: TGTGCCAGCAGTAAAACAGGGTCTGGGGAGCTGTTTTTT.

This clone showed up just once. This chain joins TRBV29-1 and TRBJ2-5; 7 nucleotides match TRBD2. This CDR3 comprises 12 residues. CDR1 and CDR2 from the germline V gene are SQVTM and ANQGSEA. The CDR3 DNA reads TGCACCACCTCTAGCGGCCAAGAGACCCAGTACTTC. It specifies CTTSSGQETQYF. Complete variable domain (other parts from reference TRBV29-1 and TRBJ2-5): SAVISQKPSRDICQRGTSLTIQCQVDSQVTMMFWYRQQPGQSLTLIATANQGSEATYESGFVIDKFPISRPNLTFSTLTVSNMSPEDSSIYLCTTSSGQETQYFGPGTRLLVL.

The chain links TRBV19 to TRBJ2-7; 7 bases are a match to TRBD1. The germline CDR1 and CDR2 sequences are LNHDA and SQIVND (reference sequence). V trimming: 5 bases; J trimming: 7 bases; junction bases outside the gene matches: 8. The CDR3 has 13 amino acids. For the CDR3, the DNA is TGTGCCAGTAGTTTGAGGGGACAGATGGAGCAGTACTTC. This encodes CASSLRGQMEQYF.

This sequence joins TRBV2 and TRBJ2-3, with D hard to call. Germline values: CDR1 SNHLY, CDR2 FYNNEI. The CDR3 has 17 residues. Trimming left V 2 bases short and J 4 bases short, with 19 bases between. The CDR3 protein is CASSEIRRVIAPDTQYF. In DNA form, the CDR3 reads TGTGCCAGCAGTGAAATCCGTCGAGTCATCGCCCCAGATACGCAGTATTTT.

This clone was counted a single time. The CDR3 loop is CASSLREGRSPSGYTF. In DNA form, the CDR3 reads TGTGCCAGCAGCTTACGGGAGGGTAGGTCCCCGAGTGGCTACACCTTC. This chain links TRBV7-8 with TRBJ1-2; no definite D call. The CDR3 is made up of 16 amino acids. V was shortened by 2 bases and J by 7 bases, with 20 bases between the two germline ends. Germline lookup yields CDR1 SGHVS and CDR2 FQNEAQ.

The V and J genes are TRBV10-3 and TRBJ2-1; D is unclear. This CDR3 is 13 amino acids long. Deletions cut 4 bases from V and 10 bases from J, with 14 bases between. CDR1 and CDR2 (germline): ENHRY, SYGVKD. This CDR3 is CAISVMFDGEQFF. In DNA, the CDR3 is TGTGCCATCAGTGTTATGTTTGATGGAGAGCAGTTCTTC.